This T cell receptor beta chain comes out of a study of post-analysis software for immune sequencing data. Overall study results and limits: Compared with controls, patients showed significantly lower normalized Chao1 diversity. The authors found that F measure strongly co-clustered same-batch samples.

Comment on this clonotype: Its antigen is not known.

Prepared libraries of TCR beta cDNA carried unique molecular identifiers. Yield was some 540,000 cDNA molecules from approximately 0.95 to 9.8 million T cells. TCRdb independently ran MiXCR on the PCR reads; one entry per CDR3 protein. The table lists about 540,000 distinct CDR3 sequences, around a third of them singletons. The clonotype comes from a girl between 2 and 17 years old with multiple sclerosis. Sample: blood.

The CDR3 coding sequence is TGCAGTGCGATGCAGGGATCCTATGGCTACACCTTC. Its translation is CSAMQGSYGYTF. The chain carries TRBV20-1 and TRBJ1-2; D may be TRBD1 (5 bases). From germline, CDR1 is DFQATT and CDR2 SNEGSKA (reference sequence). The CDR3 has 12 amino acids. V was shortened by 6 bases and J by 4 bases, with 12 bases between the two germline ends.